The 2 T cell receptor beta chains listed next were all sequenced from one sample in a study of cytomegalovirus exposure and HLA in healthy donors (dated by TCRdb to between 2016 and 2019). Library preparation was by the immunoSEQ multiplex PCR assay. For the multiplex PCR, a mixture combining 60 forward primers for TCR Vbeta segments and 13 reverse primers for TCR Jbeta segments was used. TCRdb retrieved this table from immuneACCESS and kept in-frame rearrangements only. Not all clones are present; in checked studies, unresolved V genes account for under half, and no reason is known for the remainder. The sample table holds approximately 140,000 clones, of which around 79% were seen once. The ten largest clones capture 3.1% of the sample. The sequenced sample consisted of PBMCs. These receptors all come from a female donor in good health and CMV-seronegative.

The genes are TRBV4-3 and TRBJ1-4, with TRBD1 identical over 7 bases. Unmatched junction bases numbered 7, after V lost 1 base and J lost 8 bases. Germline-derived CDR1 and CDR2 are LGHNA and YSLEER. This CDR3 comprises 15 residues. The CDR3 coding sequence is TGCGCCAGCAGCCAAGGGGACCGGGACAGCGAAAAACTGTTTTTT. Encoded protein: CASSQGDRDSEKLFF.

This clone was counted a few times. V gene TRBV4-3 combines with J gene TRBJ1-2; D ambiguous. CDR3 length equals 15 residues. Germline CDR1 LGHNA, CDR2 YSLEER. The germline V and J ends were trimmed by 2 bases and 0 bases, with 10 bases remaining between them. The CDR3 sequence: CASSQTGFTNYGYTF. The CDR3 bases are TGCGCCAGCAGCCAAACGGGGTTCACTAACTATGGCTACACCTTC.